This T cell receptor (beta chain) appears in the sequencing data of a study of T cells expressing NK-cell markers. Study-wide context: Underlying the TCR beta repertoires were sorted CD3+CD56+NKG2C+, CD3+CD56+NKG2C- and CD3+CD56-NKG2C+ T cells.

The authors made TCR beta cDNA libraries by 5'RACE template switching. This switching added a universal primer site and UMIs. TCRdb re-called the 5' RACE reads, yielding one record per CDR3 amino acid sequence without DNA. The listing records 150,000 to 180,000 distinct CDR3 sequences. The TCR sequence derives from a woman aged 50 to 60 in good health. Source material: blood T cells: a sorted CD56 or NKG2C T cell subset, CD4+ or CD8+ T cells, or bulk PBMC T cells (not recorded which).

CDR3 sequence: CASRPLTGTEAFF. V usage is TRBV25-1 and J usage is TRBJ1-1; TCRdb selects TRBD1, and the lack of DNA leaves this call unchecked. Looked up from germline, CDR1 is MGHDK and CDR2 is SYGVNS. The CDR3 runs 13 residues.